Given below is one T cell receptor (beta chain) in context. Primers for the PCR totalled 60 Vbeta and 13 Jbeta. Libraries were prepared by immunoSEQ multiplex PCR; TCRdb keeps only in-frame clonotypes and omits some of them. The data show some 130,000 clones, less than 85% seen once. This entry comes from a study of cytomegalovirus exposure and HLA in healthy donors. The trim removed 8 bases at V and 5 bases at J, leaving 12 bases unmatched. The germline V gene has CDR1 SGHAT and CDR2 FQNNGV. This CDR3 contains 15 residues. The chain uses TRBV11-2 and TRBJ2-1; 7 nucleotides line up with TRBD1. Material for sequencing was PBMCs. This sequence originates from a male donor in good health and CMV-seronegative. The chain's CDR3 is CASREAVDRDNEQFF. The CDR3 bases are TGTGCCAGCCGCGAGGCCGTCGACAGGGACAATGAGCAGTTCTTC.